The T cell receptor beta chain under discussion was sequenced for a study of blood T cell repertoires in COVID-19. The V gene's germline CDR1 is LNHDA and CDR2 SQIVND (reference sequence). With 7 bases clipped from V and 2 bases from J, the junction kept 20 bases outside the gene matches. The CDR3 contains 19 residues. This clone has a handful of counts. Generated by immunoSEQ multiplex PCR, the TCRdb table keeps only in-frame clones and is missing some. The sample has 330,000 or so clones, around nine tenths seen once. The chain employs TRBV19 and TRBJ1-5; 7 nucleotides match TRBD1. What was sequenced was peripheral blood. The receptor's source is a woman aged 55 to 70 with COVID-19, enrolled during active disease. CDR3 sequence (DNA): TGTGCCAGTAATAAACTCAGGGGGGAGGCTATTAGTGGCAATCAGCCCCAGCATTTT. Translation gives CASNKLRGEAISGNQPQHF.